This T cell receptor (beta chain) was identified in a study of shared clonotypes between healthy human individuals. Comments on this clone: The same CDR3 is also encoded by other DNA sequences in this sample.

A split of CD4+ cells into CD45RA+ naive and CD45RA-negative memory subsets was performed. The assay was immunoSEQ multiplex PCR, and TCRdb's table has in-frame clones only and misses some. This table holds 2 million to 2.5 million clones, 90% to 97% found once. V trimming: 2 bases; J trimming: 4 bases; junction bases outside the gene matches: 1. CDR3 length equals 13 residues. Germline CDR1 SGHNT, CDR2 YYREEE (reference sequence). The V gene is TRBV5-4, the J gene TRBJ2-5; 8 positions match TRBD2. This receptor was identified in a man between 18 and 35 years old in good health. The sequencing input was naive CD4+ T cells sorted from blood. Subset in this sample: CD45RA+ positively selected. CDR3 in amino acids: CASSFGGGETQYF. CDR3 DNA: TGTGCCAGCAGCTTCGGGGGGGGAGAGACCCAGTACTTC. Drawing the rest from reference TRBV5-4 and TRBJ2-5, the complete variable domain is ETGVTQSPTHLIKTRGQQVTLRCSSQSGHNTVSWYQQALGQGPQFIFQYYREEENGRGNFPPRFSGLQFPNYSSELNVNALELDDSALYLCASSFGGGETQYFGPGTRLLVL.